This passage covers 3 T cell receptor beta chains from one sample sequenced in a study of T cell clonality in common variable immunodeficiency. The data were produced by immunoSEQ multiplex PCR, yet TCRdb's version contains in-frame clones alone and is incomplete. The sample contains roughly 40,000 clones, none of them singletons. The sample taken for sequencing was peripheral blood mononuclear cells. The receptor set was obtained from a person aged 18 to 69 in good health.

This clone turned up a few times. The CDR3 end is not reached by the read, which stops 3 residues before it; the germline J gene fills it in. V gene TRBV7-6 combines with J gene TRBJ1-2; TRBD1 matches 7 bases. Germline V gene lookup returns CDR1 SGHVS and CDR2 FNYEAQ. The CDR3 totals 14 residues. CDR3 amino acids: CASSLLTGTYDYTF. The covered CDR3 bases are TGTGCCAGCAGCTTACTGACAGGGACCTACGAC.

This clone has more than one count but fewer than ten. The observed sequence ends 3 residues before the CDR3 terminus, with the missing tail filled in from the germline J gene. The J gene is TRBJ1-1, the V gene TRBV19; D perhaps matches TRBD1 (6 bases). Trimming stripped 4 bases from V and 7 bases from J, with 16 bases between. The length of the CDR3 is 14 residues. Germline V lookup: CDR1 LNHDA, CDR2 SQIVND (reference sequence). The covered CDR3 bases are TGTGCCAGTAGTACAACCCGGACAGTCGGTGAA. Translation gives CASSTTRTVGE. The CDR3 in its entirety is CASSTTRTVGEAFF.

This clone has ten or more counts. The covered CDR3 bases are TGTGCCAGCTCACGGCTACAGGGGGCGGAAGATACG. The encoded protein is CASSRLQGAEDT. The full CDR3 protein is CASSRLQGAEDTQYF. This chain uses TRBV18 with TRBJ2-3; 9 nucleotides agree with TRBD1. The read ends 3 residues shy of where the CDR3 ends; the end is completed using the germline J gene. V dropped 4 bases and J dropped 5; count of bases not matched to a gene: 7. Per the germline V gene, CDR1 is KGHSH and CDR2 is LQKENI. The CDR3 spans 15 residues. The full variable domain, its missing parts supplied by reference TRBV18 and TRBJ2-3, is NAGVMQNPRHLVRRRGQEARLRCSPMKGHSHVYWYRQLPEEGLKFMVYLQKENIIDESGMPKERFSAEFPKEGPSILRIQQVVRGDSAAYFCASSRLQGAEDTQYFGPGTRLTVL.